The rows below give T cell receptor beta chains drawn from one sample of a study of shared clonotypes between healthy human individuals. Sequencing was performed with immunoSEQ multiplex PCR; in TCRdb, only in-frame clones are kept and a portion is missing. The repertoire has about 1 million clones, about three quarters of them found once; the top ten carry 1.4% to 1.5%. Sequences were obtained from memory CD4+ T cells sorted from blood. The receptors were gathered from a man between 18 and 29 years old in good health. Both conserved end residues are part of each CDR3. Each record gives: clone size, J gene, D gene, V gene, CDR3 protein, CDR3 DNA. The D gene is left open where the match is weak. Only part of the rows carry a size: once, few, many, or a class if the clone is expanded.

size: once; J: TRBJ2-7; D: -; V: TRBV6-5; CDR3: CASSYSGIYEQYF; DNA: TGTGCCAGCAGTTACTCGGGGATCTACGAGCAGTACTTC
size: -; J: TRBJ1-1; D: -; V: TRBV5-1; CDR3: CASSTTPAGEAFF; DNA: TGCGCCAGCAGCACGACACCAGCAGGTGAAGCTTTCTTT
size: few; J: TRBJ1-4; D: TRBD1; V: TRBV5-1; CDR3: CASSQTGTAKEKLFF; DNA: TGCGCCAGCAGCCAGACCGGGACAGCTAAAGAAAAACTGTTTTTT
size: -; J: TRBJ2-7; D: TRBD2; V: TRBV4-2; CDR3: CASSQDLAGTYEQYF; DNA: TGTGCCAGCAGCCAAGATCTAGCGGGTACCTACGAGCAGTACTTC
size: few; J: TRBJ1-2; D: TRBD1; V: TRBV6-5; CDR3: CASRRTGSQALGYTF; DNA: TGTGCCAGCAGAAGGACAGGGTCCCAGGCATTGGGCTACACCTTC
size: -; J: TRBJ1-4; D: TRBD1; V: TRBV5-1; CDR3: CASSLGTGRHEKLFF; DNA: TGCGCCAGCAGCTTGGGGACAGGGAGGCATGAAAAACTGTTTTTT
size: few; J: TRBJ1-5; D: -; V: TRBV7-8; CDR3: CASSFSNQPQHF; DNA: TGTGCCAGCAGCTTTTCTAATCAGCCCCAGCATTTT
size: -; J: TRBJ2-7; D: -; V: TRBV6-5; CDR3: CASSYSMTPGAYEQYF; DNA: TGTGCCAGCAGTTACTCGATGACCCCAGGGGCCTACGAGCAGTACTTC
size: -; J: TRBJ2-5; D: -; V: TRBV12-5; CDR3: CASGRVIQETQYF; DNA: TGTGCTAGCGGCCGGGTGATTCAAGAGACCCAGTACTTC
size: -; J: TRBJ2-3; D: -; V: TRBV30; CDR3: CAWSSLGDTQYF; DNA: TGTGCCTGGAGTTCCCTGGGAGATACGCAGTATTTT
size: -; J: TRBJ2-5; D: -; V: TRBV7-9; CDR3: CASSRGGTQETQYF; DNA: TGTGCCAGCAGCCGCGGGGGCACACAAGAGACCCAGTACTTC
size: -; J: TRBJ1-6; D: -; V: TRBV7-8; CDR3: CASSLGIGNSPLHF; DNA: TGTGCCAGCAGCTTAGGTATTGGAAATTCACCCCTCCACTTT
size: -; J: TRBJ1-2; D: -; V: TRBV30; CDR3: CAWSVLAGSGGYTF; DNA: TGTGCCTGGAGTGTACTTGCGGGCTCGGGGGGCTACACCTTC
size: few; J: TRBJ1-5; D: -; V: TRBV7-9; CDR3: CATQRRSEPQHF; DNA: TGTGCCACCCAACGCCGCAGTGAGCCCCAGCATTTT
size: -; J: TRBJ2-7; D: TRBD1; V: TRBV13; CDR3: CASSNEGQGAYEQYF; DNA: TGTGCCAGCAGCAATGAGGGACAGGGGGCCTACGAGCAGTACTTC
size: few; J: TRBJ1-4; D: -; V: TRBV30; CDR3: CAWAEGQGSGKLFF; DNA: TGTGCCTGGGCTGAGGGTCAGGGCAGTGGAAAACTGTTTTTT
size: -; J: TRBJ2-3; D: -; V: TRBV4-1; CDR3: CASSQLRIEDTQYF; DNA: TGCGCCAGCAGCCAACTCCGAATCGAAGATACGCAGTATTTT
size: -; J: TRBJ2-7; D: -; V: TRBV6-5; CDR3: CASSYLDRPYEQYF; DNA: TGTGCCAGCAGTTACTTGGACCGTCCCTACGAGCAGTACTTC
size: -; J: TRBJ2-5; D: -; V: TRBV5-1; CDR3: CASSLGHRKETQYF; DNA: TGCGCCAGCAGCTTGGGGCACAGGAAAGAGACCCAGTACTTC
size: -; J: TRBJ2-1; D: -; V: TRBV6-6; CDR3: CASTLGSGYNEQFF; DNA: TGTGCCAGCACCCTGGGTAGCGGATACAATGAGCAGTTCTTC
size: -; J: TRBJ2-5; D: -; V: TRBV9; CDR3: CASSVVPGTYKETQYF; DNA: TGTGCCAGCAGCGTAGTTCCCGGGACCTACAAAGAGACCCAGTACTTC
size: -; J: TRBJ1-6; D: -; V: TRBV5-1; CDR3: CASSLVADYNSPLHF; DNA: TGCGCCAGCAGCTTGGTAGCAGACTATAATTCACCCCTCCACTTT
size: -; J: TRBJ2-6; D: -; V: TRBV9; CDR3: CASSAVGSGANVLTF; DNA: TGTGCCAGCAGCGCAGTTGGCTCTGGGGCCAACGTCCTGACTTTC
size: -; J: TRBJ1-2; D: -; V: TRBV7-9; CDR3: CASSSQAANYGYTF; DNA: TGTGCCAGCAGCTCACAAGCGGCAAACTATGGCTACACCTTC
size: -; J: TRBJ2-3; D: TRBD2; V: TRBV2; CDR3: CASSDYPPPSGRLDF; DNA: TGTGCCAGCAGTGATTATCCCCCTCCTAGCGGGAGATTGGATTTT
size: -; J: TRBJ2-1; D: -; V: TRBV27; CDR3: CASSLPNNEQFF; DNA: TGTGCCAGCAGTTTGCCCAACAATGAGCAGTTCTTC
size: -; J: TRBJ2-7; D: TRBD1; V: TRBV30; CDR3: CAWSLETGKQYF; DNA: TGTGCCTGGAGTCTCGAGACAGGGAAGCAGTACTTC
size: -; J: TRBJ1-4; D: TRBD1; V: TRBV7-9; CDR3: CASSRGGQVNEKLFF; DNA: TGTGCCAGCAGCCGGGGGGGACAGGTTAATGAAAAACTGTTTTTT
size: -; J: TRBJ2-3; D: -; V: TRBV11-2; CDR3: CASSAGTDTQYF; DNA: TGTGCCAGCAGCGCCGGCACAGATACGCAGTATTTT
size: -; J: TRBJ2-6; D: -; V: TRBV5-4; CDR3: CASSSPGWGSSGANVLTF; DNA: TGTGCCAGCAGCTCCCCTGGGTGGGGCAGCTCTGGGGCCAACGTCCTGACTTTC
size: once; J: TRBJ2-6; D: -; V: TRBV6-1; CDR3: CASSEARSSGANVLTF; DNA: TGTGCCAGCAGTGAAGCGCGAAGCTCTGGGGCCAACGTCCTGACTTTC
size: -; J: TRBJ2-5; D: -; V: TRBV5-1; CDR3: CASSRDLYETQYF; DNA: TGCGCCAGCAGCAGGGACCTCTACGAGACCCAGTACTTC
size: -; J: TRBJ1-1; D: -; V: TRBV10-3; CDR3: CAISGRRTGTEAFF; DNA: TGTGCCATCAGTGGGAGGAGGACGGGCACTGAAGCTTTCTTT
size: -; J: TRBJ2-3; D: -; V: TRBV6-6; CDR3: CASSYGTDTQYF; DNA: TGTGCCAGCAGTTACGGAACAGATACGCAGTATTTT
size: few; J: TRBJ2-7; D: -; V: TRBV19; CDR3: CATRRAPGDYEQYF; DNA: TGTGCCACTCGTCGGGCCCCGGGGGACTACGAGCAGTACTTC
size: -; J: TRBJ1-5; D: -; V: TRBV7-2; CDR3: CASSIEGYSNQPQHF; DNA: TGTGCCAGCAGCATAGAGGGATATAGCAATCAGCCCCAGCATTTT
size: -; J: TRBJ1-6; D: TRBD1; V: TRBV27; CDR3: CASSPDYRGGAPLHF; DNA: TGTGCCAGCAGTCCCGATTACAGGGGTGGAGCACCCCTCCATTTT
size: -; J: TRBJ2-3; D: TRBD2; V: TRBV11-2; CDR3: CASRGLGSGRLTDTQYF; DNA: TGTGCCAGCAGGGGTTTGGGTAGCGGGAGACTCACAGATACGCAGTATTTT
size: few; J: TRBJ2-1; D: -; V: TRBV6-1; CDR3: CASSGLGNEQFF; DNA: TGTGCCAGCAGTGGCTTGGGGAATGAGCAGTTCTTC
size: -; J: TRBJ2-3; D: TRBD2; V: TRBV7-2; CDR3: CASSLALAGVDTQYF; DNA: TGTGCCAGCAGCTTAGCGCTAGCGGGGGTGGATACGCAGTATTTT
size: -; J: TRBJ2-2; D: -; V: TRBV7-2; CDR3: CASSATLSNTGELFF; DNA: TGTGCCAGCAGCGCTACCTTATCGAACACCGGGGAGCTGTTTTTT
size: few; J: TRBJ1-1; D: -; V: TRBV30; CDR3: CAWGGSYTEAFF; DNA: TGTGCCTGGGGAGGCTCCTACACTGAAGCTTTCTTT
size: -; J: TRBJ1-3; D: -; V: TRBV5-6; CDR3: CASRSRASGNTIYF; DNA: TGTGCCAGCAGAAGCCGGGCCTCTGGAAACACCATATATTTT
size: -; J: TRBJ2-5; D: TRBD1; V: TRBV19; CDR3: CASSTRDRGRQETQYF; DNA: TGTGCCAGTAGTACCCGGGACAGGGGGCGTCAAGAGACCCAGTACTTC
size: few; J: TRBJ2-2; D: -; V: TRBV9; CDR3: CASSLRATGELFF; DNA: TGTGCCAGCAGCCTCAGGGCCACCGGGGAGCTGTTTTTT
size: -; J: TRBJ2-5; D: TRBD1; V: TRBV11-2; CDR3: CASSPDRVEYF; DNA: TGTGCCAGCAGCCCCGACAGGGTGGAGTACTTC
size: -; J: TRBJ2-1; D: -; V: TRBV5-1; CDR3: CASSLINRGLSYNEQFF; DNA: TGCGCCAGCAGCTTGATTAATCGGGGCCTCTCCTACAATGAGCAGTTCTTC
size: -; J: TRBJ1-1; D: -; V: TRBV7-2; CDR3: CASSLGGRIGTEAFF; DNA: TGTGCCAGCAGCTTAGGGGGCAGGATCGGCACTGAAGCTTTCTTT
size: -; J: TRBJ1-6; D: -; V: TRBV5-6; CDR3: CASHRLNNSPLHF; DNA: TGTGCCAGCCACAGGCTCAATAATTCACCCCTCCACTTT
size: -; J: TRBJ2-2; D: -; V: TRBV5-1; CDR3: CASNPGGGTGELFF; DNA: TGCGCCAGTAACCCCGGGGGCGGGACCGGGGAGCTGTTTTTT
size: -; J: TRBJ1-2; D: -; V: TRBV27; CDR3: CASSLRQTYYGYTF; DNA: TGTGCCAGCAGTTTAAGGCAGACTTACTATGGCTACACCTTC
size: -; J: TRBJ2-1; D: -; V: TRBV4-3; CDR3: CASSQDGDNEQFF; DNA: TGCGCCAGCAGCCAGGACGGAGACAATGAGCAGTTCTTC
size: -; J: TRBJ1-1; D: TRBD1; V: TRBV9; CDR3: CASSLQGQGATEAFF; DNA: TGTGCCAGCAGCCTCCAGGGACAGGGGGCCACTGAAGCTTTCTTT